This TCR beta chain was profiled in a study of Tregs in tolerant kidney transplant recipients. Unstimulated Tregs (CD4+CD25+CD127-) and CD4+CD25- non-Tregs were sorted from PBMCs. Thawed PBMCs were rested overnight at 37°C with around 180 IU/ml IL-2 before regulatory T cell sorting. Sequenced by immunoSEQ multiplex PCR; TCRdb stores in-frame clones only, minus some. The sample shows approximately 43,000 clones, 75% to 95% of them seen only once. This CDR3 region has 17 residues. Points on this clone: The antigen is unknown.

Study-level results: The small number of patients limits these findings pending further validation.

This TCR was sampled from a human donor in good health. The chain links TRBV21-1 to TRBJ1-1. TRBV21-1 is a recognized pseudogene. The source material was Tregs from blood. DNA of the CDR3: TGTGCCAGCAGCGCCGCTTTAGCTTACACAATTCGCACTGAAGCTTTCTTT. It is translated as CASSAALAYTIRTEAFF.